This T cell receptor beta chain was retrieved from a study of identical twins. Notes on the study in general: The models gave estimates that fell short of the out-of-frame TCR alpha sharing seen in monozygotic twins. Partial confounding of zero-insertion analyses by invariant MAIT and iNKT cells was possible.

Template switching added a universal primer site, and cDNA bore unique molecular identifiers. TCRdb reprocessed the 5' RACE reads with MiXCR, giving one entry per CDR3 protein. The repertoire holds under 300,000 distinct CDR3 sequences, with 6% to 7% as singletons. Germline V CDR1 and CDR2: LGHNA, YSLEER. The CDR3 spans 14 residues. V was shortened by 0 bases and J by 0 bases, with 6 bases between the two germline ends. On this clonotype: Its antigen is not known.

These data also featured in a second study, about T cells expressing NK-cell markers. Per that study: The TCR beta repertoires were obtained from sorted CD3+CD56+NKG2C+, CD3+CD56+NKG2C- and CD3+CD56-NKG2C+ T cells.

This TCR was sampled from a woman between 18 and 29 years old in good health. Specimen: CD8+ T cells sorted from blood. The chain recombines TRBV4-3 with TRBJ2-7; D unclear. This chain's CDR3 is CASSQDRVSYEQYF. The CDR3 DNA reads TGCGCCAGCAGCCAAGATAGGGTCTCCTACGAGCAGTACTTC.